The TCR beta chain under discussion was sequenced for a study of blood T cell repertoires in COVID-19. Whole-study context: PBMCs, B-cell-depleted T cells, or T cells provided the cDNA or gDNA that made up the material.

Germline V gene lookup returns CDR1 SNHLY and CDR2 FYNNEI. J gave up 5 bases and V 6 bases, and 9 bases lay outside the gene matches. CDR3 length: 15 residues. Authors' processing steps: Estimation of nucleated cell counts relied on the amplification of reference gene primers. Here immunoSEQ multiplex PCR was the method, and the copy in TCRdb shows in-frame clones only, minus some. V, J and clone size are those of that table, while D and trimming were read from the DNA. The sample has 150,000 to 200,000 clones, around nine tenths seen once; the top ten hold 6%. The sequenced sample consisted of peripheral blood. This receptor was identified in a man in his forties with active or convalescent COVID-19. V is TRBV2 and J is TRBJ2-5; 10 bases fit TRBD1. In nucleotides, the CDR3 is TGTGCCAGCAGGGCCCGACAGGGGGCGCGTGAGACCCAGTACTTC. Its protein is CASRARQGARETQYF.